This T cell receptor (beta chain) is from a study of blood T cell repertoires in COVID-19. Across the study: Specimens from acute and convalescent COVID-19 originated in the United States, Italy and Spain.

In Seattle, patients joined the study during active infection and were tracked longitudinally. This CDR3 contains 18 residues. Losses at the gene ends were 6 bases for V and 1 base for J; bases not matched to a gene: 15. Germline CDR1 MNHEY, CDR2 SVGEGT. Assay: immunoSEQ multiplex PCR; the TCRdb copy retains only in-frame clones and omits some. The data contain approximately 160,000 clones, approximately 86% of them singletons. Sequencing input: peripheral blood. This sequence joins TRBV6-2 or TRBV6-3 and TRBJ2-5; 9 bases map to TRBD2. The TCR originated in a man aged 55 to 70 with COVID-19, enrolled during active disease. This CDR3 reads CASRPSGGRAWAQETQYF. CDR3 bases: TGTGCCAGCAGGCCTTCTGGCGGGAGGGCCTGGGCCCAAGAGACCCAGTACTTC.